This TCR beta chain stems from a study of cytomegalovirus exposure and HLA in healthy donors. From germline, CDR1 is SNHLY and CDR2 FYNNEI. V dropped 7 bases and J dropped 5 bases, with 11 bases sitting between them. There are 12 residues in the CDR3. Study-level findings and limits: 87-base-pair reads could not separate some V segments, including TRBV6-2 and TRBV6-3. Later examination showed HLA-associated TCR beta chains had greater clonal expansion than equally common others.

Turning to this clone: The antigen remains undetermined.

This PCR relied on a set of 60 Vbeta primers and 13 Jbeta primers. The method was immunoSEQ multiplex PCR; TCRdb's version includes in-frame clones alone and lacks a portion of them. The data show roughly 130,000 clones, 75% to 90% seen once. V is TRBV2 and J is TRBJ2-5; D is possibly TRBD2 (5 bases). Sequenced sample: PBMCs. The TCR comes from a male donor in good health and CMV-seronegative. The CDR3 spells CASIAGSETQYF. In DNA form, the CDR3 reads TGTGCCAGCATCGCGGGTTCGGAGACCCAGTACTTC. Supplemented by reference TRBV2 and TRBJ2-5, the full variable domain reads EPEVTQTPSHQVTQMGQEVILRCVPISNHLYFYWYRQILGQKVEFLVSFYNNEISEKSEIFDDQFSVERPDGSNFTLKIRSTKLEDSAMYFCASIAGSETQYFGPGTRLLVL.